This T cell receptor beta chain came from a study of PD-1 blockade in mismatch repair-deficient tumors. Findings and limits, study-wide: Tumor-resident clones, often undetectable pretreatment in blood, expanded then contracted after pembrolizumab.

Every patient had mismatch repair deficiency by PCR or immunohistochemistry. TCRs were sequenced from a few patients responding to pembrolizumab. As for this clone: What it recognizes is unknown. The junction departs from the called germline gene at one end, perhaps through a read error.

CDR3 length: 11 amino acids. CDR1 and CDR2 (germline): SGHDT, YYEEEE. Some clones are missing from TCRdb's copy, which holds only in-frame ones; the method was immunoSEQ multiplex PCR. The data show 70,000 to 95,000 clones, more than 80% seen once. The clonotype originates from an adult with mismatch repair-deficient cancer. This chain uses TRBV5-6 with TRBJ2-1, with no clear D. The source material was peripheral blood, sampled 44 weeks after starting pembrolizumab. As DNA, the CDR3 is TGTGCCAGCAACTTGGACCGGGAGCAGTTCTTC. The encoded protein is CASNLDREQFF. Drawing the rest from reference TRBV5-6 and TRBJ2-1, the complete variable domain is DAGVTQSPTHLIKTRGQQVTLRCSPKSGHDTVSWYQQALGQGPQFIFQYYEEEERQRGNFPDRFSGHQFPNYSSELNVNALLLGDSALYLCASNLDREQFFGPGTRLTVL.